The rows below give T cell receptor beta chains drawn from one sample of a study of CD8+ T cells in alopecia areata. The protocol was immunoSEQ multiplex PCR, while the TCRdb copy is restricted to in-frame clones and leaves out a portion. The repertoire holds 270,000 or so clones, with roughly 64% as singletons. This specimen was CD4+ T cells sorted from blood, taken at week 24, from a patient treated with tofacitinib. The source is a human donor with alopecia areata. Both conserved end residues are part of each CDR3. D genes are given only for firm matches. Not every row has a clone size; where given, it reads once, few, many or a size class.

j_call | d_call | clone_size | v_call | cdr3_nt | cdr3_aa
TRBJ2-7 | . | . | TRBV30 | TGTGCCTGGAGTGTACGCTACGAGCAGTACTTC | CAWSVRYEQYF
TRBJ1-2 | . | . | TRBV25-1 | TGTGCCAGCAGTGATTGGGTCCCTAACTATGGCTACACCTTC | CASSDWVPNYGYTF
TRBJ1-6 | TRBD1 | few | TRBV5-1 | TGCGCCAGCAGCCACCATCGCACAGGGGGCATACCGCCACCCCTCCACTTT | CASSHHRTGGIPPPLHF
TRBJ2-6 | TRBD1 | . | TRBV4-1 | TGCGCCAGCAGGGGGACAGGGGGAAACTCTGGGGCCAACGTCCTGACTTTC | CASRGTGGNSGANVLTF
TRBJ1-5 | . | once | TRBV2 | TGTGCCAGCAGTGAAGCGGAGGTGGCAGGATATCAGCCCCAGCATTTT | CASSEAEVAGYQPQHF
TRBJ1-1 | . | once | TRBV7-9 | TGTGCCAGCAGCTTAAGGGAGGGAAGGACTGAAGCTTTCTTT | CASSLREGRTEAFF
TRBJ2-3 | . | . | TRBV9 | TGTGCCAGCAGCGTAGGAGTGGCCGAGGTGAATACGCAGTATTTT | CASSVGVAEVNTQYF
TRBJ1-2 | . | . | TRBV6-5 | TGTGCCTCAGCACGGGGTGTGGTGGGTGGCTACACCTTC | CASARGVVGGYTF
TRBJ2-2 | . | . | TRBV4-2 | TGTGCCAGCAGCCAAGAGGGCGGGGCGAACACCGGGGAGCTGTTTTTT | CASSQEGGANTGELFF
TRBJ1-2 | TRBD1 | . | TRBV10-3 | TGTGCCATCAGTGATGGACAGGGATCAGGCTACACCTTC | CAISDGQGSGYTF
TRBJ2-2 | . | few | TRBV29-1 | TGCAGCGTTGCTACTAGACTAACCGGGGAGCTGTTTTTT | CSVATRLTGELFF
TRBJ2-1 | . | . | TRBV7-8 | TGTGCCAGCAGCTCGACGGGGGCGGGCCCCAATGAGCAGTTCTTC | CASSSTGAGPNEQFF
TRBJ2-1 | . | . | TRBV30 | TGTGCCTGGAGTGTTGGCAGACACAATGAGCAGTTCTTC | CAWSVGRHNEQFF
TRBJ2-4 | . | few | TRBV7-2 | TGTGCCAGCAGCTTATTGGGTGACATTCAGTACTTC | CASSLLGDIQYF
TRBJ1-1 | . | . | TRBV4-1 | TGCGCCAGCAGCCAAGTCCCGACCTTATTGAACACTGAAGCTTTCTTT | CASSQVPTLLNTEAFF
TRBJ2-5 | . | once | TRBV5-1 | TGCGCCAGCAGCTTGGCGGGTGCCTTCCAAGAGACCCAGTACTTC | CASSLAGAFQETQYF
TRBJ1-1 | . | . | TRBV30 | TGTGCCTGGAGTGTAAAAGGTGGGACTGAAGCTTTCTTT | CAWSVKGGTEAFF
TRBJ2-5 | . | . | TRBV10-3 | TGTGCCATCAGCGGGGGCCCCCAAGAGACCCAGTACTTC | CAISGGPQETQYF
TRBJ1-2 | TRBD1 | . | TRBV18 | TGTGCCAGCTCACCACCGACAGGGGACTATGGCTACACCTTC | CASSPPTGDYGYTF
TRBJ1-5 | TRBD1 | . | TRBV2 | TGTGCCAGCAGTTCCGACAGGGGTTTAAATCAGCCCCAGCATTTT | CASSSDRGLNQPQHF